The next 2 T cell receptor beta chains were all read from a single sample in a study of blood T cell repertoires in COVID-19. Using immunoSEQ multiplex PCR, the repertoire was profiled, and TCRdb retains in-frame clones only, with some absent. The table lists roughly 130,000 clones, less than 90% of them singletons, with approximately 9% in the top ten. The sequenced sample consisted of peripheral blood. The source of these receptors is a man between 25 and 39 years old with COVID-19, enrolled during active disease.

The table lists this clone with many counts. The V call is TRBV7-2, the J call TRBJ2-5; D is possibly TRBD2 (5 bases). CDR1 and CDR2 (germline): SGHTA, FQGNSA. Trimming took off 3 bases at V and 5 bases at J, with 16 bases between the two ends. There are 15 residues in the CDR3. CDR3 amino acids: CASSFQQWEWETQYF. CDR3 nucleotides: TGTGCCAGCAGCTTCCAACAGTGGGAGTGGGAGACCCAGTACTTC.

J is TRBJ2-3 and V is TRBV29-1; TRBD2 agrees at 8 bases. The CDR3 loop spans 14 amino acids. V lost 4 bases to trimming and J lost 4 bases; unmatched junction nucleotides: 7. Germline V gives CDR1 SQVTM, CDR2 ANQGSEA. CDR3 in amino acids: CSVARTSQADTQYF. The CDR3 DNA follows: TGCAGCGTTGCCCGGACTAGCCAAGCAGATACGCAGTATTTT.